These 22 T cell receptor beta chains were all obtained from the same sample, sequenced in a study of shared clonotypes between healthy human individuals. Here immunoSEQ multiplex PCR was the method, and the copy in TCRdb shows in-frame clones only, minus some. The sample lists about 2.1 million clones, just over 90% occurring once. Terminally differentiated effector memory CD45RA+ cells were excluded from the naive CD8 cells, which were CD45RO-negative and positively selected for CCR7. The sample comprised naive CD8+ T cells from PBMCs. The receptors come from a man aged 18 to 35 in good health. Some clones in this sample may be carry-over from other donors' samples.

The chain links TRBV9 to TRBJ1-3; the D gene is possibly TRBD1 (6 bases). From germline, CDR1 is SGDLS and CDR2 YYNGEE. Trimming took off 0 bases at V and 4 bases at J, with 17 bases between the two ends. This CDR3 is 17 amino acids long. The chain's CDR3 is CASSVGSGGAGGNTIYF. DNA of the CDR3: TGTGCCAGCAGCGTAGGCAGTGGGGGCGCAGGGGGAAACACCATATATTTT.

V is TRBV7-2 and J is TRBJ1-5; TRBD1 is a possible D gene (6 bases). The V and J ends lost 6 bases and 5 bases respectively, with 14 bases between them. Germline loops: CDR1 SGHTA, CDR2 FQGNSA. The CDR3 is 14 amino acids. The CDR3 DNA follows: TGTGCCAGCAGGCCACAGGGATTGGATCAGCCCCAGCATTTT. Its translation is CASRPQGLDQPQHF.

The chain carries TRBV14 and TRBJ2-7; D gene unclear. The V end lost 2 bases, the J end lost 4 bases, and 6 bases lay between the germline ends. Germline V gives CDR1 SGHDN, CDR2 FVKESK. This CDR3 has 12 residues. In DNA, the CDR3 is TGTGCCAGCAGCCAATGGGCTTACGAGCAGTACTTC. Amino acids: CASSQWAYEQYF.

V gene TRBV29-1 combines with J gene TRBJ1-2; possibly TRBD1 for D (6 bases). Germline CDR1 SQVTM, CDR2 ANQGSEA. V lost 7 bases to trimming and J lost 4 bases, with 10 bases between them. The CDR3 is 11 residues long. The CDR3 loop is CSARDTYGYTF. The CDR3 nucleotides are TGCAGCGCGCGGGACACCTATGGCTACACCTTC.

In this sample, this clone turned up once. The CDR3 loop reads CAWSGQYYEQYF. CDR3 bases: TGTGCCTGGAGTGGGCAGTACTACGAGCAGTACTTC. The chain combines TRBV30 with TRBJ2-5; D gene uncertain. The DNA end is more similar to TRBJ2-7, so the J call may be wrong. The germline CDR1 and CDR2 sequences are GTSNPN and SVGIG (reference sequence). The CDR3 length is 12 residues.

The chain links TRBV5-6 to TRBJ2-7; D may be TRBD2 (6 bases). The CDR3 has 16 amino acids. The V gene lost 0 bases and the J gene lost 4 bases, with 17 bases spanning the gap. Germline V gene lookup returns CDR1 SGHDT and CDR2 YYEEEE. For the CDR3, the DNA is TGTGCCAGCAGCTTGGGCCGGCGGAGGGGCAAATACGAGCAGTACTTC. Translation: CASSLGRRRGKYEQYF.

The rearrangement uses TRBV5-3 and TRBJ2-5; 7 bases fit TRBD2. TRBV5-3 is an open reading frame whose function is uncertain. Trimming removed 4 bases from V and 5 bases from J; junction bases left unmatched: 14. The CDR3 is 16 amino acids. The CDR3 sequence is CARSHMERGPHETQYF. The CDR3, as DNA: TGTGCCAGAAGCCACATGGAGCGGGGCCCCCACGAGACCCAGTACTTC.

The chain combines TRBV5-1 with TRBJ1-1, with TRBD1 as a possible D gene (5 bases). CDR3 length: 17 amino acids. V was shortened by 0 bases and J by 4 bases, with 19 bases between the two germline ends. The V gene's germline CDR1 is SGHRS and CDR2 YFSETQ. The CDR3 coding sequence is TGCGCCAGCAGCTTGGCCACGCGCGAGGGTGGGGGCACTGAAGCTTTCTTT. Its protein is CASSLATREGGGTEAFF.

This clone came up once. This chain connects TRBV25-1 to TRBJ2-7; a weak D match, TRBD1 (5 bases). CDR1 MGHDK and CDR2 SYGVNS come from the germline V gene. V was clipped by 5 bases and J by 0 bases, with 8 bases between them. The CDR3 spans 13 residues. The CDR3 sequence is CASSLDISYEQYF. DNA of the CDR3: TGTGCCAGCAGTTTGGACATCTCCTACGAGCAGTACTTC.

The V and J genes are TRBV27 and TRBJ2-1, with TRBD1 identical over 9 bases. Germline V gene data show CDR1 as MNHEY and CDR2 as SMNVEV (reference sequence). This CDR3 spans 14 amino acids. V gave up 7 bases and J gave up 8 bases; unmatched junction bases: 9. The CDR3 loop is CASTLTGGGHEQFF. The CDR3 DNA is TGTGCCAGCACCTTGACAGGGGGTGGCCATGAGCAGTTCTTC.

A note on this clone: Other DNA sequences of this sample code for an identical CDR3. The chain uses TRBV9 and TRBJ1-2; D is possibly TRBD1 (5 bases). Germline V gene lookup returns CDR1 SGDLS and CDR2 YYNGEE. The CDR3 has 13 residues. Trimming took off 3 bases at V and 8 bases at J, with 14 bases between the two ends. The CDR3 sequence is CASSAARGYGYTF. The CDR3 bases are TGTGCCAGCAGCGCCGCAAGGGGTTACGGCTACACCTTC.

On this clone: Other DNA sequences within the sample encode an identical CDR3. The chain carries TRBV7-9 and TRBJ2-1, with D possibly being TRBD2 (5 bases). Germline V gene sequence: CDR1 SEHNR, CDR2 FQNEAQ (reference sequence). This CDR3 has 13 amino acids. V was cut by 5 bases and J by 4 bases, with 9 bases left in between. CDR3 region: CASSPTSYNEQFF. The CDR3 DNA is TGTGCCAGCAGCCCAACTAGTTACAATGAGCAGTTCTTC.

The rearrangement links TRBV7-8 to TRBJ1-2; the D is unclear. V was shortened by 5 bases and J by 1 base, with 11 bases between the two germline ends. Germline V gives CDR1 SGHVS, CDR2 FQNEAQ. This CDR3 contains 14 residues. CDR3 region: CASSLPGINYGYTF. The CDR3 nucleotides read TGTGCCAGCAGCCTCCCGGGTATTAACTATGGCTACACCTTC.

This chain joins TRBV6-1 and TRBJ1-1, with TRBD1 matching over 8 bases. The CDR3 is made up of 17 amino acids. Germline V CDR1 and CDR2: MNHNS, SASEGT. V was clipped by 2 bases and J by 0 bases; unmatched bases: 8. The CDR3 reads CASSELPGQALNTEAFF. CDR3 sequence (DNA): TGTGCCAGCAGTGAATTACCGGGACAGGCGTTGAACACTGAAGCTTTCTTT.

The rearrangement links TRBV4-1 to TRBJ2-7, with unresolved D. CDR1 is MGHRA and CDR2 is YSYEKL in the germline V gene. Trimming took off 0 bases at V and 2 bases at J, with 11 bases between the two ends. The CDR3 sequence is 15 residues long. CDR3 sequence reads: CASSQDIGQTYEQYF. In DNA form, the CDR3 reads TGCGCCAGCAGCCAAGATATAGGGCAGACCTACGAGCAGTACTTC.

The genes are TRBV30 and TRBJ1-1; D is ambiguous. CDR1 is GTSNPN, CDR2 SVGIG, per germline (reference sequence). The CDR3 is 11 residues long. V was pared by 2 bases and J by 6 bases, with 7 bases between. The CDR3 loop reads CAWSLSPEAFF. The CDR3 region has the DNA TGTGCCTGGAGTCTGAGTCCTGAAGCTTTCTTT. Drawing the rest from reference TRBV30 and TRBJ1-1, the complete variable domain is SQTIHQWPATLVQPVGSPLSLECTVEGTSNPNLYWYRQAAGRGLQLLFYSVGIGQISSEVPQNLSASRPQDRQFILSSKKLLLSDSGFYLCAWSLSPEAFFGQGTRLTVV.

The chain carries TRBV2 and TRBJ1-1; TRBD1 aligns across 11 bases. The CDR3 runs 16 residues. The ends lost 0 bases at V and 4 bases at J; junction bases unmatched: 4. CDR1 SNHLY and CDR2 FYNNEI come from the germline V gene. The CDR3 sequence is CASSEAGTGGSTEAFF. The CDR3, as DNA: TGTGCCAGCAGTGAAGCGGGGACAGGGGGGTCCACTGAAGCTTTCTTT. The complete variable domain, with remaining parts taken from reference TRBV2 and TRBJ1-1, reads EPEVTQTPSHQVTQMGQEVILRCVPISNHLYFYWYRQILGQKVEFLVSFYNNEISEKSEIFDDQFSVERPDGSNFTLKIRSTKLEDSAMYFCASSEAGTGGSTEAFFGQGTRLTVV.

The chain combines TRBV7-2 with TRBJ2-7, with 7 bases aligning to TRBD1. The CDR3 is 17 residues long. J was trimmed by 2 bases and V by 5 bases; bases with no gene match: 15. Germline-derived CDR1 and CDR2 are SGHTA and FQGNSA. CDR3 DNA sequence: TGTGCCAGCAGCCCCTTACGACAGGGAGTTCTCCCCTACGAGCAGTACTTC. It is translated as CASSPLRQGVLPYEQYF.

The chain uses TRBV4-3 and TRBJ2-7; possible D gene TRBD1, 5 bases. The CDR3 totals 17 residues. Germline V gene data show CDR1 as LGHNA and CDR2 as YSLEER. Trimming removed 5 bases from V and 0 bases from J, with 20 bases in between. The CDR3 sequence: CASSDGFRAESSYEQYF. The CDR3 DNA follows: TGCGCCAGCAGCGATGGCTTCAGGGCGGAGTCCTCCTACGAGCAGTACTTC.

CDR3 in DNA: TGCGCCAGCAGCCAAGATCCCAAGAGGCCCTATTACGAGCAGTACTTC. Protein sequence: CASSQDPKRPYYEQYF. This chain uses TRBV4-3 with TRBJ2-7; D gene ambiguous. CDR1 is LGHNA and CDR2 is YSLEER in the germline V gene. The CDR3 totals 16 residues. V gave up 0 bases and J gave up 4 bases, with 16 bases separating them.

Concerning this clone itself: Other DNA sequences of this sample code for an identical CDR3. Here the CDR3 reads CASRDRGRNTEAFF. The CDR3 region has the DNA TGTGCCAGCAGGGACAGGGGTAGGAACACTGAAGCTTTCTTT. The chain employs TRBV27 and TRBJ1-1; 9 bases are shared with TRBD1. The junction had 3 bases not matched to a gene; V was cut back by 6 bases and J by 1 base. Germline CDR1 reads MNHEY; CDR2 reads SMNVEV (reference sequence). This CDR3 is built from 14 residues.

The CDR3 bases are TGTGCCAGCCGAGCTTGGGGAGGTCTCCGAGGCTACGAGCAGTACTTC. Translated: CASRAWGGLRGYEQYF. The rearrangement uses TRBV28 and TRBJ2-7; D possibly corresponds to TRBD2 (6 bases). The V end was cut by 8 bases, the J end by 3 bases, with 23 bases between. The CDR3 runs to 16 residues. Germline V gene sequence: CDR1 MDHEN, CDR2 SYDVKM.